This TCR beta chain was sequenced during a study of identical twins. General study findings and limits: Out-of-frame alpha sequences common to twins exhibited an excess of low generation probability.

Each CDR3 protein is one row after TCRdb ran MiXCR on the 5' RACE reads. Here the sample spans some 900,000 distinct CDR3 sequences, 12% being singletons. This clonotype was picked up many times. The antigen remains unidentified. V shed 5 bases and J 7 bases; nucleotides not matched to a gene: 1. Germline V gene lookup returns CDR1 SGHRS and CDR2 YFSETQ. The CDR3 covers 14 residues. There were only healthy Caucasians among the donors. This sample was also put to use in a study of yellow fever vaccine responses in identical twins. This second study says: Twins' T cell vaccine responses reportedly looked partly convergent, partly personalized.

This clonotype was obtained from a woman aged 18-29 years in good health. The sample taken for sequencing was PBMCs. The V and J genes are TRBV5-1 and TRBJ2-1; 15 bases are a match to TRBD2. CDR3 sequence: CASSGTSGRNEQFF. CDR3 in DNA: TGCGCCAGCAGTGGGACTAGCGGGAGGAATGAGCAGTTCTTC.